This entry lists 15 T cell receptor beta chains sequenced from one sample in a study of shared clonotypes between healthy human individuals. Naive CD8 cells were CD45RO-negative, positively selected for CCR7, excluding terminally differentiated effector memory CD45RA+ cells. The table came from immunoSEQ multiplex PCR; TCRdb's copy has only in-frame clones and leaves some out. The sample yields about 1,800,000 clones, just under 95% seen once. The source material was naive CD8+ T cells sorted from blood. These receptor sequences come from a man between 18 and 29 years old in good health.

V gene TRBV7-8 combines with J gene TRBJ1-1; D is undetermined. CDR1 and CDR2 (germline): SGHVS, FQNEAQ. The V end lost 3 bases, the J end lost 1 base, and 6 bases lay between the germline ends. This CDR3 is built from 13 residues. DNA for the CDR3: TGTGCCAGCAGCTTCCCGGAGAACACTGAAGCTTTCTTT. Translated: CASSFPENTEAFF.

The rearrangement uses TRBV4-1 and TRBJ2-3; TRBD1 matches at 9 bases. The J segment lost 7 bases and the V segment lost 3 bases, leaving 11 bases of the junction unmatched. CDR1 and CDR2 (germline): MGHRA, YSYEKL. CDR3 length equals 16 residues. Written as DNA, the CDR3 is TGCGCCAGCAGCCATGCTGGGACAGGGTTAGTGAATACGCAGTATTTT. It translates to CASSHAGTGLVNTQYF.

The chain carries TRBV5-1 and TRBJ2-7, with a tentative D call TRBD1 (6 bases). CDR1 is SGHRS and CDR2 is YFSETQ in the germline V gene. V lost 1 base and J 4 bases, leaving 9 bases between the germline ends. The CDR3 has 13 amino acids. CDR3 sequence reads: CASSLYQGYEQYF. The CDR3 coding sequence is TGCGCCAGCAGCTTGTATCAGGGGTACGAGCAGTACTTC.

This clone was found once. The V gene is TRBV18, the J gene TRBJ1-4; 8 bases line up with TRBD1. The V gene's germline CDR1 is KGHSH and CDR2 LQKENI. The length of the CDR3 is 18 residues. V dropped 2 bases and J dropped 0; count of bases not matched to a gene: 8. In DNA form, the CDR3 reads TGTGCCAGCTCACCAAAGGACAGGGTGCTTCCAACTAATGAAAAACTGTTTTTT. Amino acid sequence: CASSPKDRVLPTNEKLFF.

This chain joins TRBV5-6 and TRBJ1-2; 8 bases line up with TRBD1. Trimming at V came to 4 bases and at J to 7 bases, leaving 6 bases not matched to a gene. Germline V CDR1 and CDR2: SGHDT, YYEEEE. This CDR3 is 13 amino acids long. This chain's CDR3 is CASSPGQGFGYTF. The CDR3 bases are TGTGCCAGCAGCCCTGGACAGGGCTTTGGCTACACCTTC. Together with reference TRBV5-6 and TRBJ1-2, the CDR3 gives the full variable domain: DAGVTQSPTHLIKTRGQQVTLRCSPKSGHDTVSWYQQALGQGPQFIFQYYEEEERQRGNFPDRFSGHQFPNYSSELNVNALLLGDSALYLCASSPGQGFGYTFGSGTRLTVV.

The gene calls are TRBV10-3 and TRBJ1-2, with D possibly matching TRBD1 (5 bases). CDR3 length: 15 residues. Deletions cut 0 bases from V and 4 bases from J, with 12 bases between. The V gene's germline CDR1 is ENHRY and CDR2 SYGVKD. The DNA for the CDR3 is TGTGCCATCAGTGAGTCCGGGACTGGCCGCTATGGCTACACCTTC. It specifies CAISESGTGRYGYTF.

About this clone: Other DNA sequences of this sample code for an identical CDR3. The chain employs TRBV28 and TRBJ2-7, with a tentative D call TRBD2 (6 bases). CDR1 is MDHEN and CDR2 is SYDVKM in the germline V gene. Trimming took off 3 bases at V and 4 bases at J, with 10 bases between the two ends. The CDR3 has 13 amino acids. This CDR3 is CASSLPGTYEQYF. The CDR3 nucleotides are TGTGCCAGCAGTTTGCCAGGGACTTACGAGCAGTACTTC. Supplemented by reference TRBV28 and TRBJ2-7, the full variable domain reads DVKVTQSSRYLVKRTGEKVFLECVQDMDHENMFWYRQDPGLGLRLIYFSYDVKMKEKGDIPEGYSVSREKKERFSLILESASTNQTSMYLCASSLPGTYEQYFGPGTRLTVT.

J is TRBJ1-6 and V is TRBV6-4, with D perhaps matching TRBD1 (6 bases). This CDR3 is 17 amino acids long. Trimming pared 6 bases from V and 2 bases from J, leaving 17 bases between. Germline CDR1 reads MRHNA; CDR2 reads SNTAGT. The CDR3 reads CASSSTGPEAYNSPLHF. The CDR3 DNA reads as TGTGCCAGCAGCTCGACAGGCCCGGAGGCCTATAATTCACCCCTCCACTTT.

This chain links TRBV27 with TRBJ1-1; maybe TRBD1 (6 bases). The CDR3 spans 17 residues. V was trimmed by 1 base and J by 1 base, leaving 16 bases between them. Germline-derived CDR1 and CDR2 are MNHEY and SMNVEV (reference sequence). CDR3 bases: TGTGCCAGCAGTTTATTATGGGGGGCAGATGGGAACACTGAAGCTTTCTTT. Encoded protein: CASSLLWGADGNTEAFF.

This clone was seen a single time. The chain is built from TRBV28 and TRBJ1-5, with D unresolved. Germline assignment: CDR1 MDHEN and CDR2 SYDVKM. The V gene lost 8 bases and the J gene lost 2 bases, with 16 bases spanning the gap. The CDR3 is 15 residues long. In nucleotides, the CDR3 is TGTGCCAGCGGACCATGGAGACAAGGCAATCAGCCCCAGCATTTT. It is translated as CASGPWRQGNQPQHF.

The rearrangement uses TRBV10-2 and TRBJ2-7; TRBD2 matches 8 bases. Per the germline V gene, CDR1 is WSHSY and CDR2 is SAAADI. This CDR3 has 15 residues. Unmatched junction bases numbered 12, after V lost 6 bases and J lost 5 bases. The CDR3 protein is CASSSWTSSRDEQYF. CDR3 DNA: TGCGCCAGCAGCTCCTGGACTAGCTCCCGAGACGAGCAGTACTTC.

This chain connects TRBV6-5 to TRBJ2-1; D unclear. Trimming left V 2 bases short and J 5 bases short, with 10 bases between. Germline loops: CDR1 MNHEY, CDR2 SVGAGI. CDR3 length: 14 amino acids. Here the CDR3 DNA reads TGTGCCAGCAGTTACACCCGAGCTAACAATGAGCAGTTCTTC. As protein: CASSYTRANNEQFF.

The genes are TRBV10-2 and TRBJ2-7; tentatively, D is TRBD1 (5 bases). The CDR3 consists of 15 residues. Trimming cost V 6 bases and J 6 bases, with 21 bases left between them. Germline values: CDR1 WSHSY, CDR2 SAAADI. The CDR3 sequence is CASSDRTRRVFEQYF. The CDR3 DNA sequence: TGCGCCAGCAGCGATCGGACCCGCAGGGTGTTCGAGCAGTACTTC.

The rearrangement links TRBV6-1 to TRBJ2-7, with 7 bases fitting TRBD2. Germline CDR1 MNHNS, CDR2 SASEGT. V was clipped by 10 bases and J by 3 bases; unmatched bases: 12. This CDR3 region has 14 residues. As DNA, the CDR3 is TGTGCCACCACAATTGGACTAGGAGGCTACGAGCAGTACTTC. This translates into CATTIGLGGYEQYF.

This rearrangement joins TRBV6-5 to TRBJ1-2; tentative D call: TRBD1 (5 bases). The CDR3 has 15 residues. Germline V gene sequence: CDR1 MNHEY, CDR2 SVGAGI. Trimming shortened V by 3 bases and J by 0 bases, and 11 bases separated the two germline ends. CDR3 residues: CASSYGGDSNYGYTF. The CDR3 DNA is TGTGCCAGCAGTTATGGAGGGGACTCTAACTATGGCTACACCTTC.